A single TCR beta chain is shown here with its context. Germline V lookup: CDR1 LGHDT, CDR2 YNNKEL (reference sequence). The CDR3 consists of 14 residues. With 0 bases removed from V and 0 bases from J, the gap between germline ends came to 5 bases. Patients at the Seattle site were enrolled during active infection and followed longitudinally. The sample comes from a study of blood T cell repertoires in COVID-19. Study overall: Acute and convalescent COVID-19 specimens originated in the United States, Italy and Spain. The cDNA or gDNA used as material had been derived from T cells, B-cell-depleted T cells, or PBMCs.

Original handling: The authors estimated nucleated cell counts from reference gene primer amplification. Clones were sequenced by immunoSEQ multiplex PCR, and TCRdb holds only the in-frame ones, with some missing. The V and J calls and the clone size are those of that table, but D and trimming were determined from the DNA. The repertoire includes over 90,000 clones, 92% of them detected once, and more than 1.5% sits in the top ten. Sequenced material: peripheral blood. This TCR was sampled from a woman between 45 and 60 years old with COVID-19, enrolled during active disease. The rearrangement links TRBV3-1 (or the pseudogene TRBV3-2) to TRBJ1-1, with D uncertain. The CDR3 nucleotides are TGTGCCAGCAGCCAAGATCCGGTGAACACTGAAGCTTTCTTT. This sequence encodes CASSQDPVNTEAFF.